A single sample gave rise to the 26 T cell receptor beta chains below, sequenced in a study of T-cell reconstitution after alpha-beta-depleted transplantation in children. Unique molecular identifiers were built into the TCRbeta library. TCRdb reprocessed the PCR reads with MiXCR, giving one entry per CDR3 protein. The repertoire holds about 610,000 distinct CDR3 sequences, about 10% seen once, with roughly 4% in the top ten. The material sequenced was PBMCs from the stem cell graft donor, taken from the stem cell graft. Receptors were obtained from a human donor who donated a stem cell graft to a child with acute myeloid leukemia.

V gene TRBV6-1 combines with J gene TRBJ2-1; tentatively, D is TRBD1 or TRBD2 (5 bases each). CDR3 length equals 15 residues. Germline V gives CDR1 MNHNS, CDR2 SASEGT. Trimming removed 2 bases at V and 8 bases at J, with 16 bases between. The CDR3 nucleotides read TGTGCCAGCAGTGAATCTGGCACCCAGGGAGATGAGCAGTTCTTC. This sequence encodes CASSESGTQGDEQFF.

This clonotype has ten or more counts. The chain employs TRBV6-4 and TRBJ2-1; D perhaps matches TRBD1 (6 bases). Trimming took off 7 bases at V and 8 bases at J, with 24 bases between the two ends. Germline V gene sequence: CDR1 MRHNA, CDR2 SNTAGT. This CDR3 has 16 amino acids. Here the CDR3 reads CASNQDRSCYNDEQFF. The CDR3 coding sequence is TGTGCCAGCAACCAGGACAGATCTTGCTACAATGATGAGCAGTTCTTC.

V usage is TRBV28 and J usage is TRBJ2-7; 8 positions match TRBD2. Germline CDR1 and CDR2: MDHEN and SYDVKM. V shed 3 bases and J 5 bases; nucleotides not matched to a gene: 12. The CDR3 contains 16 residues. This CDR3 is CASSFRPAGVKDEQYF. In nucleotides, the CDR3 is TGTGCCAGCAGTTTCCGTCCAGCGGGAGTAAAGGACGAGCAGTACTTC. The full variable domain, completed using reference TRBV28 and TRBJ2-7, is DVKVTQSSRYLVKRTGEKVFLECVQDMDHENMFWYRQDPGLGLRLIYFSYDVKMKEKGDIPEGYSVSREKKERFSLILESASTNQTSMYLCASSFRPAGVKDEQYFGPGTRLTVT.

This clonotype came up many times. The V call is TRBV12-3 or TRBV12-4, the J call TRBJ2-7; D is unclear. V dropped 2 bases and J dropped 0 bases, with 8 bases sitting between them. The CDR3 sequence is 14 residues long. The DNA for the CDR3 is TGTGCCAGCAGTTTAAACCCCAGCTCCTACGAGCAGTACTTC. Translation gives CASSLNPSSYEQYF.

The gene calls are TRBV4-2 and TRBJ2-2; 14 nucleotides align to TRBD2. The CDR3 spans 18 residues. Unmatched junction bases numbered 6, after V lost 2 bases and J lost 4 bases. The V gene's germline CDR1 is LGHNA and CDR2 YNFKEQ. DNA of the CDR3: TGTGCCAGCAGCCAATCCGCGACTAGCGGGAGGGTCACCGGGGAGCTGTTTTTT. Residues: CASSQSATSGRVTGELFF.

This clonotype was seen many times. The chain is built from TRBV4-3 and TRBJ2-2; weak D call: TRBD1 (6 bases). This CDR3 spans 15 amino acids. In germline, CDR1 is LGHNA, CDR2 YSLEER. Trimming removed 0 bases from V and 3 bases from J, with 8 bases in between. CDR3 sequence: CASSQEQGHTGELFF. The CDR3 bases are TGCGCCAGCAGCCAAGAACAGGGTCACACCGGGGAGCTGTTTTTT.

V gene TRBV5-5 combines with J gene TRBJ2-7; weak D call: TRBD2 (6 bases). This CDR3 is 13 amino acids long. Deletions cut 0 bases from V and 6 bases from J, with 10 bases between. The germline gives CDR1 SGHKS, CDR2 YYEKEE (reference sequence). The CDR3 sequence: CASSLAGVSEQYF. CDR3 DNA: TGTGCCAGCAGCTTGGCGGGAGTAAGCGAGCAGTACTTC. The full variable domain, in which reference TRBV5-5 and TRBJ2-7 provide the parts outside the CDR3, is DAGVTQSPTHLIKTRGQQVTLRCSPISGHKSVSWYQQVLGQGPQFIFQYYEKEERGRGNFPDRFSARQFPNYSSELNVNALLLGDSALYLCASSLAGVSEQYFGPGTRLTVT.

In this sample, this clonotype turned up many times. The chain combines TRBV12-3 or TRBV12-4 with TRBJ1-4, with TRBD1 identical over 9 bases. This CDR3 contains 15 residues. J lost 5 bases, V lost 6 bases, and 7 bases had no gene match. The CDR3 loop is CASSSPGTGNEKLFF. CDR3 sequence (DNA): TGTGCCAGCAGCTCGCCCGGGACAGGGAATGAAAAACTGTTTTTT.

In this sample, this clonotype turned up a few times. The chain employs TRBV5-4 and TRBJ1-4; possible D gene TRBD1, 5 bases. Germline CDR1 is SGHNT and CDR2 is YYREEE (reference sequence). With 3 bases removed from V and 5 bases from J, the gap between germline ends came to 14 bases. The CDR3 contains 15 residues. The CDR3 DNA reads as TGTGCCAGCAGCTCCACCGGGACGGTGAATGAAAAACTGTTTTTT. Its protein product is CASSSTGTVNEKLFF.

This clonotype was detected only a few times. This sequence joins TRBV10-3 and TRBJ1-1; D unresolved. Germline V gene data show CDR1 as ENHRY and CDR2 as SYGVKD. V was clipped by 3 bases and J by 5 bases, with 10 bases between them. The CDR3 has 13 residues. The CDR3 DNA sequence: TGTGCCATCAGTGAACGAGGGAAAACTGAAGCTTTCTTT. Protein sequence: CAISERGKTEAFF.

The chain recombines TRBV28 with TRBJ2-4; 12 bases fit TRBD1. Germline loops: CDR1 MDHEN, CDR2 SYDVKM. The CDR3 contains 13 residues. V shed 5 bases, J shed 16 bases, and the junction held 9 bases outside the gene matches. CDR3 DNA sequence: TGTGCCAGCAGTCCAACGGGACAGGGGGCCCATTACTTC. Its translation: CASSPTGQGAHYF.

At least ten counts were recorded for this clonotype. The chain uses TRBV6-4 and TRBJ2-1; 11 nucleotides match TRBD1. Germline CDR1 and CDR2: MRHNA and SNTAGT. The CDR3 has 15 amino acids. With 3 bases clipped from V and 6 bases from J, the junction kept 4 bases outside the gene matches. The CDR3 DNA sequence: TGTGCCAGCAGTGAGGGACAGGGGGTCGTCAATGAGCAGTTCTTC. Protein: CASSEGQGVVNEQFF.

The V and J genes are TRBV6-2 or TRBV6-3 and TRBJ2-7; D is undetermined. Germline V gene lookup returns CDR1 MNHEY and CDR2 SVGEGT. The V end was cut by 7 bases, the J end by 0 bases, with 16 bases between. The CDR3 contains 15 residues. The chain's CDR3 is CASTDLLLSSYEQYF. The DNA for the CDR3 is TGTGCCAGCACCGACCTCCTGCTCTCCTCCTACGAGCAGTACTTC.

The chain is built from TRBV7-2 and TRBJ1-2; no reliable D call. The ends were cut back, 1 base at V and 6 bases at J, with 9 bases in the middle. Germline loops: CDR1 SGHTA, CDR2 FQGNSA. The CDR3 spans 13 residues. The CDR3 is CASSLGTYNGYTF. DNA of the CDR3: TGTGCCAGCAGCTTAGGGACGTATAATGGCTACACCTTC.

This clonotype was detected ten times or more. The chain recombines TRBV3-1 with TRBJ2-6; D gene unclear. CDR1 is LGHDT, CDR2 YNNKEL, per germline (reference sequence). The ends were cut back, 1 base at V and 0 bases at J, with 10 bases in the middle. This CDR3 contains 17 residues. The CDR3 protein is CASSQARSDSGANVLTF. CDR3 nucleotide sequence: TGTGCCAGCAGCCAAGCTAGATCGGACTCTGGGGCCAACGTCCTGACTTTC.

This clonotype was counted ten times or more. The chain has TRBV7-9 and TRBJ2-3; 10 bases are shared with TRBD2. The CDR3 has 16 amino acids. Germline V gene sequence: CDR1 SEHNR, CDR2 FQNEAQ (reference sequence). Trimming cost V 3 bases and J 1 base; bases outside gene matches: 4. The CDR3, as DNA: TGTGCCAGCAGCTTCCGGACTAGCGGCCGCACAGATACGCAGTATTTT. Residues: CASSFRTSGRTDTQYF.

This clonotype was counted only a few times. This chain uses TRBV28 with TRBJ1-2; 7 positions agree with TRBD1. Losses at the gene ends were 5 bases for V and 8 bases for J; bases not matched to a gene: 11. Germline V CDR1 and CDR2: MDHEN, SYDVKM. CDR3 length: 14 residues. DNA for the CDR3: TGTGCCAGCAGTGTATCAGGGGGTATACAGGGCTACACCTTC. This codes for CASSVSGGIQGYTF.

This clonotype was counted at least ten times. The CDR3 is CASSPTLIKSYEQYF. CDR3 in DNA: TGTGCCAGCAGCCCTACGTTGATAAAGTCCTACGAGCAGTACTTC. This chain connects TRBV7-3 to TRBJ2-7; D is unclear. Trimming left V 5 bases short and J 1 base short, with 15 bases between. Germline V gene data show CDR1 as SGHTA and CDR2 as FQGTGA. CDR3 length: 15 residues.

The gene calls are TRBV12-3 or TRBV12-4 and TRBJ2-1, with a weak D call TRBD2 (5 bases). The CDR3 consists of 13 residues. With 7 bases removed from V and 7 bases from J, the gap between germline ends came to 14 bases. The DNA of the CDR3 is TGTGCCAGCACTACCCGAGGGAAGAATGAGCAGTTCTTC. Its protein product is CASTTRGKNEQFF.

The chain is built from TRBV2 and TRBJ2-5; either TRBD1 or TRBD2 may supply D (5 bases each). The CDR3 covers 14 residues. Trimming took off 5 bases at V and 6 bases at J, with 16 bases between the two ends. The germline CDR1 and CDR2 sequences are SNHLY and FYNNEI. The CDR3 nucleotides read TGTGCCAGCAGTCTCTCGGGGACGCAAAAGACCCAGTACTTC. It encodes CASSLSGTQKTQYF.

V usage is TRBV11-2 and J usage is TRBJ2-5, with TRBD2 matching over 9 bases. Germline CDR1 and CDR2: SGHAT and FQNNGV. The CDR3 sequence is 16 residues long. The V segment lost 5 bases and the J segment 4 bases; nucleotides outside the gene matches: 11. CDR3 sequence reads: CASSPRGGRAGETQYF. CDR3 nucleotide sequence: TGTGCCAGCAGCCCCAGAGGCGGGAGGGCCGGAGAGACCCAGTACTTC.

The V call is TRBV30, the J call TRBJ1-2, with no clear D. The CDR3 has 13 residues. Trimming cost V 1 base and J 3 bases, with 9 bases left between them. CDR1 is GTSNPN, CDR2 SVGIG, per germline (reference sequence). The DNA of the CDR3 is TGTGCCTGGAGTGCTCCCGGGGACTATGGCTACACCTTC. This codes for CAWSAPGDYGYTF. The full variable domain, its missing parts supplied by reference TRBV30 and TRBJ1-2, is SQTIHQWPATLVQPVGSPLSLECTVEGTSNPNLYWYRQAAGRGLQLLFYSVGIGQISSEVPQNLSASRPQDRQFILSSKKLLLSDSGFYLCAWSAPGDYGYTFGSGTRLTVV.

This clonotype appeared many times. Here the CDR3 DNA reads TGCGCCAGCAGTGACGCGGAAAGGGTCTCGAATGAGCAGTTCTTC. Its protein is CASSDAERVSNEQFF. V gene TRBV10-2 combines with J gene TRBJ2-1; D gene uncertain. CDR3 length: 15 amino acids. Per the germline V gene, CDR1 is WSHSY and CDR2 is SAAADI. V lost 3 bases and J lost 7, with 16 bases in between.

This clonotype was detected many times. The chain couples TRBV28 to TRBJ1-2; TRBD1 matches 9 bases. Germline V gene lookup returns CDR1 MDHEN and CDR2 SYDVKM. The CDR3 has 12 residues. The trim removed 8 bases at V and 7 bases at J, leaving 5 bases unmatched. DNA for the CDR3: TGTGCCAGCGCACAGGGGGCGGCTGGCTACACCTTC. Translating it yields CASAQGAAGYTF.

A note on this clonotype: One end of the junction varies from germline; a read error may be responsible. The genes are TRBV29-1 and TRBJ2-7, with 9 bases aligning to TRBD1. The CDR3 spans 14 residues. Germline CDR1 and CDR2: SQVTM and ANQGSEA. CDR3 loop: CSVEARDRVGEQYF. DNA of the CDR3: TGCAGCGTCGAAGCACGGGACAGGGTAGGCGAGCAGTACTTC.

In DNA, the CDR3 is TGCAGTGCTAGAGACTTAGGGACTACCTCTGGCAATGAGCAGTTCTTC. Its translation is CSARDLGTTSGNEQFF. The chain joins TRBV20-1 to TRBJ2-1; 7 bases are a match to TRBD2. This CDR3 region has 16 residues. The germline V gene has CDR1 DFQATT and CDR2 SNEGSKA (reference sequence). The ends lost 0 bases at V and 6 bases at J; junction bases unmatched: 11.